These 15 T cell receptor beta chains came from one sample sequenced in a study of blood T cell repertoires in COVID-19. Repertoires were generated with immunoSEQ multiplex PCR, while TCRdb's copy carries only in-frame clones and drops some. This sample has about 220,000 clones, with around 80% found just once. The specimen sequenced was peripheral blood. These receptors came from a woman in her 70s with acute or convalescent COVID-19.

The chain uses TRBV7-2 and TRBJ2-7, with 11 bases aligning to TRBD2. There are 14 residues in the CDR3. After removal of 5 bases from V and 4 bases from J, the junction contained 4 bases not matched to a gene. In germline, CDR1 is SGHTA, CDR2 FQGNSA. In DNA form, the CDR3 reads TGTGCCAGCAGCCCAGGGACTAGCGGATACGAGCAGTACTTC. Its protein product is CASSPGTSGYEQYF.

The chain couples TRBV19 to TRBJ2-7, with TRBD1 matching over 8 bases. The trim removed 10 bases at V and 4 bases at J, leaving 6 bases unmatched. CDR3 length: 12 residues. Germline CDR1 and CDR2: LNHDA and SQIVND (reference sequence). CDR3 sequence reads: CATGQGKYEQYF. The CDR3, as DNA: TGTGCCACTGGACAGGGAAAGTACGAGCAGTACTTC.

The chain uses TRBV7-2 and TRBJ2-7; tentatively, D is TRBD2 (5 bases). This CDR3 is built from 14 residues. V gave up 4 bases and J gave up 4 bases, with 14 bases separating them. Germline V gives CDR1 SGHTA, CDR2 FQGNSA. CDR3 loop: CASSSREDGYEQYF. CDR3 DNA: TGTGCCAGCAGCTCCCGGGAAGACGGATACGAGCAGTACTTC.

The rearrangement links TRBV5-1 to TRBJ2-7, with D perhaps TRBD1 (8 bases). CDR1 is SGHRS, CDR2 YFSETQ, per germline. The CDR3 totals 14 residues. Trimming stripped 3 bases from V and 4 bases from J, with 14 bases between. CDR3 protein: CASSSTGGAYEQYF. CDR3 in DNA: TGCGCCAGCAGCTCTACAGGGGGGGCATACGAGCAGTACTTC.

The genes are TRBV27 and TRBJ2-7; D might be TRBD1 (5 bases). The CDR3 runs 16 residues. Trimming removed 3 bases at V and 4 bases at J, with 19 bases between. Germline V lookup: CDR1 MNHEY, CDR2 SMNVEV (reference sequence). CDR3 protein: CASSFSAGLKGYEQYF. The CDR3 DNA is TGTGCCAGCAGTTTCTCCGCAGGGCTAAAGGGGTACGAGCAGTACTTC.

The CDR3 is CASSTGQNYGYTF. The CDR3 coding sequence is TGTGCCAGCAGTACGGGACAGAACTATGGCTACACCTTC. The V gene is TRBV6-5, the J gene TRBJ1-2; 7 nucleotides align to TRBD1. This CDR3 comprises 13 residues. V was pared by 5 bases and J by 2 bases, with 2 bases of the junction left unmatched. Germline V gene sequence: CDR1 MNHEY, CDR2 SVGAGI.

The rearrangement joins TRBV7-3 to TRBJ2-5, with 9 bases lining up with TRBD2. Germline V gene data show CDR1 as SGHTA and CDR2 as FQGTGA. The CDR3 extends over 13 amino acids. With V trimmed by 5 bases and J by 4 bases, 2 bases remained unmatched. In nucleotides, the CDR3 is TGTGCCAGCAGCGCGGGGGGGCCAGAGACCCAGTACTTC. It specifies CASSAGGPETQYF.

V is TRBV6-5 and J is TRBJ2-7; 12 bases align to TRBD2. Per the germline V gene, CDR1 is MNHEY and CDR2 is SVGAGI. CDR3 length: 14 amino acids. CDR3 sequence (DNA): TGTGCCAGCTACTCCGGGACTAGCGGGTCTCCTAGGCACGTC. It translates to CASYSGTSGSPRHV.

The V call is TRBV6-5, the J call TRBJ1-1; perhaps TRBD1 as D (5 bases). V shed 7 bases and J shed 4 bases, with 16 bases lying between them. CDR1 and CDR2 from the germline V gene are MNHEY and SVGAGI. The CDR3 is made up of 14 amino acids. The CDR3 bases are TGTGCCAGCAAAGGGGCGGGATCGGTCACTGAAGCTTTCTTT. Protein sequence: CASKGAGSVTEAFF.

This clone was found a few times. The chain joins TRBV19 to TRBJ2-1; 12 bases fit TRBD2. This CDR3 is 14 amino acids long. The germline V gene encodes CDR1 LNHDA and CDR2 SQIVND (reference sequence). J gave up 6 bases and V 6 bases, and 3 bases lay outside the gene matches. The CDR3 region is CASSLAGGLNEQFF. The CDR3 bases are TGTGCCAGTAGCCTAGCGGGGGGGCTCAATGAGCAGTTCTTC.

This chain joins TRBV5-1 and TRBJ2-5; a possible D gene is TRBD1 (6 bases). The CDR3 is 15 residues long. The V and J ends lost 0 bases and 4 bases respectively, with 13 bases between them. Per the germline V gene, CDR1 is SGHRS and CDR2 is YFSETQ. In nucleotides, the CDR3 is TGCGCCAGCAGCTTGGTGGTTGGGGGCCTAGAGACCCAGTACTTC. Its protein product is CASSLVVGGLETQYF.

This clone was observed a handful of times. The V and J genes are TRBV5-6 and TRBJ1-1, with TRBD1 as a possible D gene (6 bases). CDR3 length: 16 residues. The V end lost 2 bases, the J end lost 1 base, and 15 bases lay between the germline ends. Germline V gene lookup returns CDR1 SGHDT and CDR2 YYEEEE. For the CDR3, the DNA is TGTGCCAGCAGCTTTTTTCCAAGGACAGAGAACACTGAAGCTTTCTTT. Protein sequence: CASSFFPRTENTEAFF.

The chain recombines TRBV10-1 with TRBJ2-1; 14 bases match TRBD2. This CDR3 is 15 amino acids long. V lost 8 bases, J lost 4 bases, and 4 bases stayed unmatched. Germline V lookup: CDR1 WNHNN, CDR2 SYGVQD (reference sequence). The CDR3 nucleotides are TGCGCCAGCGGACTAGCGGGGGGAACGTACAATGAGCAGTTCTTC. As protein: CASGLAGGTYNEQFF.

The V call is TRBV5-1, the J call TRBJ2-1, with a weak D call TRBD2 (5 bases). Germline V CDR1 and CDR2: SGHRS, YFSETQ. V lost 7 bases and J lost 3, with 14 bases in between. This CDR3 contains 14 residues. In nucleotides, the CDR3 is TGCGCCAGCGGCCAGGCCGGGGTCTACAATGAGCAGTTCTTC. It is translated as CASGQAGVYNEQFF.

V usage is TRBV6-1 and J usage is TRBJ1-1, with a tentative D call TRBD1 (5 bases). Trimming left V 2 bases short and J 1 base short, with 5 bases between. Per germline, CDR1 MNHNS and CDR2 SASEGT. This CDR3 has 13 residues. CDR3 residues: CASSETGNTEAFF. CDR3 sequence (DNA): TGTGCCAGCAGTGAAACAGGGAACACTGAAGCTTTCTTT.